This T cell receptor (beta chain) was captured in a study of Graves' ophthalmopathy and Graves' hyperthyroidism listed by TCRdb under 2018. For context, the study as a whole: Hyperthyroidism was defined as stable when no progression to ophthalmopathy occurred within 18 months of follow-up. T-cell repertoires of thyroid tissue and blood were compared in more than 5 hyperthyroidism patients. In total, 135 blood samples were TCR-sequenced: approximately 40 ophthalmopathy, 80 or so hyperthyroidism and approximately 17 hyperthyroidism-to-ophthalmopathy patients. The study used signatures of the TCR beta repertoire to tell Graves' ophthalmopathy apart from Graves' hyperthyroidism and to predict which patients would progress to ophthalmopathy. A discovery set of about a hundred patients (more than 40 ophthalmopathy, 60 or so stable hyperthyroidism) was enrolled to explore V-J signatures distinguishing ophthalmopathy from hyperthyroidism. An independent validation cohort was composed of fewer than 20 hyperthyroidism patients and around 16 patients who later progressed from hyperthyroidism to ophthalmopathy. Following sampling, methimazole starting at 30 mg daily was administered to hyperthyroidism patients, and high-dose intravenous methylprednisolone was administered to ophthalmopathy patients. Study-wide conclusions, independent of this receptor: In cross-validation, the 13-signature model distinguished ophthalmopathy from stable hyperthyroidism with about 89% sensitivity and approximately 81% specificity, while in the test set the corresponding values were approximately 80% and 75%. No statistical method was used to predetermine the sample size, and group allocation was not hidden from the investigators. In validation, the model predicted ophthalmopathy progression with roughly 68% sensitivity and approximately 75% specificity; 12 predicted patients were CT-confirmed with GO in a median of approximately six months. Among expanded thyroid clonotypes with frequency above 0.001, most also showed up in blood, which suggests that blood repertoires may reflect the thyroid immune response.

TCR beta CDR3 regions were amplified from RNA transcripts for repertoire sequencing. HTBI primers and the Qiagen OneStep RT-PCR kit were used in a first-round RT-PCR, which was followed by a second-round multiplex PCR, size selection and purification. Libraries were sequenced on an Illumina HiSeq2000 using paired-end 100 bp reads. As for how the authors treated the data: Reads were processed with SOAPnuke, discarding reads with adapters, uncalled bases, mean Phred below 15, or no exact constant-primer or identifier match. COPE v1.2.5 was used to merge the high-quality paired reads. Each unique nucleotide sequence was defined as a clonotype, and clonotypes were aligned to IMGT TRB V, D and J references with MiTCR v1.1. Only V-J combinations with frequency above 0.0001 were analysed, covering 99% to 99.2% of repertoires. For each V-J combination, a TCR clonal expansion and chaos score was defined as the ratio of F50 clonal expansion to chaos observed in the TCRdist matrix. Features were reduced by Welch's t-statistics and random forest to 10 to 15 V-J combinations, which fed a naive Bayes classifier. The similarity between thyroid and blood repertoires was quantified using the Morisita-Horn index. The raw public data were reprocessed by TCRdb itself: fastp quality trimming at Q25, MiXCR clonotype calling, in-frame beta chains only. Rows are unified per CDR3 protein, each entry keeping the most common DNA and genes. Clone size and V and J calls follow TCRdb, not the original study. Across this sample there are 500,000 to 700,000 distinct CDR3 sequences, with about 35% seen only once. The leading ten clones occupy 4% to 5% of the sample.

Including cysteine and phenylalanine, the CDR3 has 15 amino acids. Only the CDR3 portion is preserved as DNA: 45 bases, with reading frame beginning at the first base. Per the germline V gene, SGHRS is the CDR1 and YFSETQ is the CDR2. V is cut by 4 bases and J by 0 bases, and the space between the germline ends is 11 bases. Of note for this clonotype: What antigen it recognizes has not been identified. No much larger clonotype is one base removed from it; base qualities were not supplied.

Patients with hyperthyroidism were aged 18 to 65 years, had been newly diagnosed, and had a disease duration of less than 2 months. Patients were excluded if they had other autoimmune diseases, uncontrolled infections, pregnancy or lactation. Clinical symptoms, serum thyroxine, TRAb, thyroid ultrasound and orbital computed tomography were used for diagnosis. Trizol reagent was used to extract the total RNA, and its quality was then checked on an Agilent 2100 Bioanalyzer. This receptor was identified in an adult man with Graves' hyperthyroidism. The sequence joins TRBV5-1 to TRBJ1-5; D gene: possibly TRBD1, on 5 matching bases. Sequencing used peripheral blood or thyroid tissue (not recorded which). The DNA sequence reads TGCGCCAGCAGCGAGGGGCCTTATAGCAATCAGCCCCAGCATTTT. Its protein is CASSEGPYSNQPQHF. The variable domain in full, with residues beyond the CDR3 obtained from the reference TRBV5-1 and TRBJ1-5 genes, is KAGVTQTPRYLIKTRGQQVTLSCSPISGHRSVSWYQQTPGQGLQFLFEYFSETQRNKGNFPGRFSGRQFSNSRSEMNVSTLELGDSALYLCASSEGPYSNQPQHFGDGTRLSIL.